This T cell receptor beta chain came from a study of cytomegalovirus exposure and HLA in healthy donors (dated by TCRdb to the late 2010s). For the wider study: An earlier analysis of roughly 500 of the donors reported 276 Gb of sequence data and 90 million to 120 million unique TCR beta sequences obtained from about 170 million T cells. Alongside the repertoire data, information on donor age, sex, ethnicity and CMV serostatus was compiled. In the later analysis, no new phenotypic data were used to find candidate immune exposures; instead, reliance was placed on TCR beta sequences and their occurrence across donors. The study aimed to test whether signatures of past pathogen exposure could be identified by cataloging public T cell receptors. Around 300 gigabases of sequencing data and 70 million to 85 million unique TCR sequences were included in an early release covering about 620 HLA-typed donors. In a later analysis, previously published TCR beta repertoires from 500 to 750 donors were re-analyzed and high-resolution HLA genotyping was added so that TCR occurrence patterns could be studied. Roughly 5 DR-DQ haplotypes were handled as single units for association and clustering, since linkage in the cohort was strong. HLA typing covered class I and class II loci at four-digit resolution. Genome-wide SNP genotypes for about 55% of the 666 donors were used in a later genetic analysis, which treated that subset as a discovery cohort. The study used immunosequencing to profile the T cell repertoires of approximately 630 subjects and linked those repertoires to cytomegalovirus serostatus. To decide whether each TCR beta V gene segment behaved as functional or pseudogenic, an earlier analysis of 587 of the donors relied on high-throughput TCR beta sequencing. Among around 400 genotyped donors of the cohort, an average of around 250,000 unique TCR beta nucleotide sequences was sequenced per donor, of which 15% to 20% were non-productive. A separate validation cohort of 90 to 150 different subjects was used in addition to the roughly 700-subject first cohort. To predict cytomegalovirus infection status, the study combined high-throughput TCR immunosequencing, statistical association of individual TCRs with disease status, and machine learning. All discovery cohort repertoires had been generated using a single sequencing platform. Typing coverage varied by locus: roughly 620-640 donors for A, B, C, DRB1 and DQB1; more than 500 for DQA1; about 570 for DPA1; fewer than 480 for DPB1. Among the approximately 430 genotyped donors, under 90% belonged to the genetic ancestry cluster associated with self-reported Caucasian donors.

Trimming removed 3 bases from V and 5 bases from J; the gene matches leave 5 bases unexplained. From its cysteine to its phenylalanine, the CDR3 spans 14 amino acids. Just CDR3 DNA is preserved here, 42 bases in frame from base 1. CDR1 and CDR2 are read off the germline V gene as SGHTA and FQGNSA. Preparation of the library involved the immunoSEQ multiplex PCR assay. A mixture of 60 forward primers for TCR Vbeta segments and 13 reverse primers for TCR Jbeta segments was used in the multiplex PCR. The CDR3 region of rearranged TCR beta genes was amplified from genomic DNA with a multiplex PCR assay. On the Illumina HiSeq System, the amplified TCR beta libraries were sequenced as 87-base-pair reads. On the authors' methods: A later analysis counted some 80 million unique TCR beta chains across the 666 repertoires, and around 12 million of these chains were shared by at least two donors. A nearest-neighbor algorithm error-corrected the raw reads and collapsed the reads into unique sequences, merging closely related sequences to remove PCR and sequencing errors. V, D and J gene segments were assigned by aligning CDR3 sequences to IMGT reference sequences. For a sequence to be retained, a match of at least six nucleotides to both a V gene segment and a J gene segment was required. Rearrangements were called productive when the CDR3 lacked stop codons and stayed in frame with V and J; all others were non-productive. CDR3 was defined according to IMGT convention as the region running from the second conserved V-encoded cysteine to the conserved J-encoded phenylalanine. Sequences without an unambiguous match to a single V gene segment were excluded from the earlier analysis of several hundred of the donors. An earlier analysis of almost 600 of the donors classified V segments as functional when productive rearrangements were above 56.7% and as segregating when the standard deviation between donors was above 5%. A statistical classification framework was built for diagnosing cytomegalovirus status from the catalog of TCR beta chain sequences. A later analysis assigned V and J genes by comparing TCR nucleotide sequences with IMGT/GENE-DB human TR gene sequences. A later analysis assigned CDR3 sequences and most-parsimonious VDJ recombination scenarios with the TCRdist pipeline. In a later analysis, every TCR beta chain was defined by the combination of its CDR3 amino acid sequence and its V-gene family, and reads without a unique V-gene family were dropped. In a later analysis, a few hundred highly shared, low-generation-probability nucleotide sequences were removed to address suspected cross-contamination and a sequencing artifact. In a later analysis, a clonal expansion index for each public chain was calculated from normalized within-repertoire ranks of inferred template counts. In a later analysis, generation probabilities were computed using a VDJ recombination model fitted to out-of-frame rearrangements, and the results were checked against IGoR. Hypergeometric tests were used in a later analysis to score TCR-TCR, TCR-HLA and TCR-CMV co-occurrence, with a repertoire-size bias correction applied to the TCR pairs. False discovery rates were estimated in a later analysis by permuting HLA or CMV assignments 20 times. In a later analysis, co-occurring TCRs were grouped with DBSCAN, and TCRdist sequence similarity was added when clustering was performed within HLA-allele-positive subsets. Co-occurrence clustering excluded repertoires with fewer than 30,000 or more than 120,000 public chains, plus five with anomalous nucleotide sharing. The clones in this table, taken by TCRdb from immuneACCESS, are in-frame only. Not every clone is retained; where verified, under half of the shortfall comes from an unresolved V gene, and the cause of the rest is unknown. V and J calls and clone size follow that table, whereas D and trimming were derived from the DNA. This sample is represented by 180,000 or so clones; 80% of them were singletons. The biggest ten clones account for 1.9% of the sample.

Overall study outcomes, separate from this receptor: Because counts were too low, about 18 rarely observed V segments, including chromosome 9 orphons, were excluded from the earlier analysis of fewer than 650 of the donors. Because HLA typing was missing for some donors at each locus, association tests included only the typed subset. Compared with equally common non-associated chains, HLA-associated TCR beta chains in a later analysis were more clonally expanded and had lower generation probabilities. The authors suggested that the approach could potentially be extended to other disease states and immunological phenotypes. CMV serostatus was the only immune exposure information available for the cohort. Strong co-occurrence of HLA alleles, especially DR and DQ, made assigning TCR associations to individual alleles difficult. Specific HLA alleles were associated with 16,951 TCR beta sequences at a false discovery rate of 0.05 in a later analysis. While some public TCRs were present in many individuals, most TCR sequences turned up only very rarely across donors. According to a later genetic analysis, donors in an Asian-associated ancestry cluster had fewer N-insertions in productive TCRs than the roughly 670-donor mean. Presence/absence analyses assumed roughly uniform sequencing depth across donors, an assumption that may not hold. A cluster of highly shared sequence variants was judged likely to represent a technical artifact of the sequencing pipeline. The cohort was sequenced for TCR beta chains only, and without alpha or paired-chain data the features that could be detected were limited. Because the 87-base-pair reads could not distinguish some IMGT-functional V segments, including TRBV6-2 and TRBV6-3, those segments were excluded. The study gave a list of over 150 TCR beta chains associated with cytomegalovirus. A later analysis found that TCR association rates varied across HLA loci, with DRB1 alleles showing the most associated TCRs and HLA-C alleles the fewest. The classifier was reported to diagnose cytomegalovirus status with high specificity and sensitivity in both the original cohort and the validation cohort. A later analysis found that most CMV-associated TCR beta chains appeared HLA-restricted, with HLA associations seemingly driven largely by CMV exposure. In vitro tests confirmed that a few of the cytomegalovirus-associated TCR beta chains recognize cytomegalovirus antigens. Broadly in line with IMGT annotations, most TCR beta V segments showed up in productive rearrangements about 87% or about 30% of the time in an earlier analysis of about 500 of the donors. Linkage disequilibrium might explain the correlated functional status among segregating V segments, but an unknown experimental factor could not be ruled out. A later analysis reported that several top co-occurrence clusters appeared linked to parvovirus B19, influenza, CMV and Epstein-Barr virus. An association between a missense DCLRE1C variant and V-gene and J-gene trimming of TCR beta chains was found in a later genetic analysis and replicated in an independent cohort. A further reported finding was that TCR beta sequences accurately predicted the HLA-A and HLA-B alleles for most subjects in the first cohort.

Of note for this clone: Its antigen specificity is not known. No base quality information exists; no much larger clone differs at one position.

The cohort was made up of approximately 670 healthy bone marrow donors. At the time of sampling, every cohort member was nominally healthy, though immune exposures that went unrecorded were likely present. The donor tested CMV seronegative, placing the donor among the 300 to 400 seronegative members of the cohort. Every donor gave a peripheral blood sample, and the peripheral blood mononuclear cells from that sample were used for TCR beta sequencing. Genomic DNA extraction from the blood cell samples was performed with the Qiagen DNeasy Blood Extraction Kit. Sequences were obtained from PBMCs. This clonotype originated in a woman between 25 and 40 years old in good health and CMV-seronegative. The chain is encoded by TRBV7-2 joined to TRBJ1-1; 8 nucleotides in the junction match TRBD1. The DNA sequence reads TGTGCCAGCAGCTTTCGGACAGGGACTACTGAAGCTTTCTTT. Its amino acids are CASSFRTGTTEAFF.